The 6 T cell receptor beta chains below come from one sample, sequenced in a study of human T cells and chemical hapten exposure. TCRdb reprocessed the RACE reads with MiXCR, giving one entry per CDR3 protein. The table lists around 250,000 distinct CDR3 sequences, more than 6.5% of them singletons. Regarding time point: pre-sensitization, week 0. Stated treatment: therapeutic diphenylcyclopropenone sensitization with weekly scalp DPC. Sequencing was performed on whole blood, taken in connection with sensitization to the hapten diphenylcyclopropenone (DPC). These receptors were obtained from a middle-aged woman with alopecia areata. Some clones in this sample may be carry-over from other donors' samples.

The rearrangement joins TRBV10-3 to TRBJ1-5; no clear D gene. CDR3 length: 14 residues. V dropped 2 bases and J dropped 3 bases, with 8 bases sitting between them. The germline V gene encodes CDR1 ENHRY and CDR2 SYGVKD. The CDR3 loop reads CAISEAGDNQPQHF. DNA for the CDR3: TGTGCCATCAGTGAGGCAGGTGACAATCAGCCCCAGCATTTT.

This chain uses TRBV4-2 with TRBJ2-3, with 9 positions matching TRBD2. This CDR3 spans 19 amino acids. CDR1 and CDR2 from the germline V gene are LGHNA and YNFKEQ. V shed 0 bases and J 2 bases; nucleotides not matched to a gene: 12. CDR3 DNA sequence: TGTGCCAGCAGCCAAGAGCTAACTAAAGCGGGGGGTGACACAGATACGCAGTATTTT. It specifies CASSQELTKAGGDTDTQYF.

The CDR3 nucleotides are TGTGCCAGCAGTTATCGTTTAAGCAATCAGCCCCAGCATTTT. Amino acids: CASSYRLSNQPQHF. The chain has TRBV28 and TRBJ1-5; D not certain. This CDR3 spans 14 amino acids. CDR1 MDHEN and CDR2 SYDVKM come from the germline V gene. Trimming took 4 bases from V and 1 from J, leaving 8 bases between them. The entire variable domain, with the rest obtained from reference TRBV28 and TRBJ1-5, is as follows: DVKVTQSSRYLVKRTGEKVFLECVQDMDHENMFWYRQDPGLGLRLIYFSYDVKMKEKGDIPEGYSVSREKKERFSLILESASTNQTSMYLCASSYRLSNQPQHFGDGTRLSIL.

This clonotype was seen only a few times. The CDR3 reads CASGARDRTYNEQFF. The CDR3 nucleotides are TGTGCCAGCGGGGCCCGGGACAGGACCTACAATGAGCAGTTCTTC. The V call is TRBV6-5, the J call TRBJ2-1; 8 bases align to TRBD1. Trimming removed 8 bases from V and 2 bases from J; junction bases left unmatched: 8. The germline CDR1 and CDR2 sequences are MNHEY and SVGAGI. This CDR3 spans 15 amino acids.

The chain is built from TRBV4-2 and TRBJ2-1; D gene ambiguous. The CDR3 is made up of 14 amino acids. CDR1 is LGHNA and CDR2 is YNFKEQ in the germline V gene. V shed 1 base and J shed 9 bases, with 13 bases lying between them. The CDR3 region is CASSQGRTSTEQFF. CDR3 bases: TGTGCCAGCAGCCAAGGCCGAACGAGCACTGAGCAGTTCTTC.

This clonotype turned up a few times. CDR3 sequence (DNA): TGCAGTGCCAGACTAGCGGGAGGGCCGGGGACCCAGTACTTC. It encodes CSARLAGGPGTQYF. The V and J genes are TRBV20-1 and TRBJ2-5; 14 bases agree with TRBD2. Germline trimming cut 6 bases from V and 7 bases from J; bases unmatched to any gene: 7. The V gene's germline CDR1 is DFQATT and CDR2 SNEGSKA (reference sequence). There are 14 residues in the CDR3.